This TCR beta chain was sequenced in a study of technical replicates of blood from a few donors. This clone was counted once. The table came from immunoSEQ multiplex PCR; TCRdb's copy has only in-frame clones and leaves some out. The sample has about 82,000 clones, under 96% seen once. The sequenced sample consisted of T cells isolated from PBMCs. The source of this sequence is a human donor in good health.

The CDR3 coding sequence is TGTGCCACCTCCGGTAGGGGGTACAATGAGCAGTTCTTC. Translated: CATSGRGYNEQFF. The chain recombines TRBV2 with TRBJ2-1; perhaps TRBD1 as D (6 bases). V gave up 10 bases and J gave up 4 bases, with 14 bases separating them. Per the germline V gene, CDR1 is SNHLY and CDR2 is FYNNEI. This CDR3 has 13 amino acids.